Listed here is a single TCR beta chain. Antigen specificity is unknown. This specimen belongs to a study of blood T cells in healthy people across ages. For the second PCR, which ran for about 7 to 11 cycles, a sample-barcoded 5' primer and a J-beta primer mix were used. TCRdb analysed the 5' RACE reads with MiXCR anew, one entry per CDR3 protein. The sample has almost 1 million distinct CDR3 sequences; 45% to 60% are singletons. Overall study findings and caveats: The diversity estimates, figures obtained from one million T cells, were considered underestimates.

Trimming cost V 7 bases and J 5 bases, with 18 bases left between them. The germline CDR1 and CDR2 sequences are SQVTM and ANQGSEA. The CDR3 totals 14 residues. The sequence was obtained from a woman aged 60-70 years in good health. The chain couples TRBV29-1 to TRBJ2-4; D remains ambiguous. Specimen: blood. CDR3: CSARVSGRQNIQYF. CDR3 nucleotides: TGCAGCGCCCGGGTTAGTGGCAGGCAAAACATTCAGTACTTC. The variable domain in full, completed from reference TRBV29-1 and TRBJ2-4, reads SAVISQKPSRDICQRGTSLTIQCQVDSQVTMMFWYRQQPGQSLTLIATANQGSEATYESGFVIDKFPISRPNLTFSTLTVSNMSPEDSSIYLCSARVSGRQNIQYFGAGTRLSVL.